This T cell receptor beta chain was retrieved from a study of cytomegalovirus exposure and HLA in healthy donors (dated by TCRdb to about 2017). For the study in its entirety: A later analysis indicated that the 100 to 150 validation repertoires were generated on the platform also employed for the roughly 720 repertoires of the first cohort. In addition to the first cohort of 666 subjects, a separate validation cohort of approximately 120 different subjects was used. To predict cytomegalovirus infection status, the study brought together high-throughput TCR immunosequencing, statistical association of individual TCRs with disease status, and machine learning. The study aimed to test whether signatures of past pathogen exposure could be identified by cataloging public T cell receptors.

The paper as a whole reports these results and caveats: In the study, some 180 TCR beta chains were listed as associated with cytomegalovirus. Cytomegalovirus status was reported to be diagnosed by the classifier with high specificity and sensitivity in both the original and validation cohorts. A later analysis had no HLA typing for the validation cohort, so co-occurrence there was scored across all 110 or so repertoires. While some public TCRs were present in many individuals, most TCR sequences turned up only very rarely across donors. It was suggested by the authors that the approach could potentially be generalized to other disease states and immunological phenotypes. In vitro tests confirmed that three of the cytomegalovirus-associated TCR beta chains recognize cytomegalovirus antigens. Of the cluster scores, roughly 95% were above 0 in a later analysis, which found that TCRs clustered in the first cohort also tended to co-occur in the roughly 130 validation repertoires.

The CDR3 has 12 amino acids, counting the end cysteine and phenylalanine. The retained sequence is limited to the CDR3, 36 bases, with the frame set at the first base. CDR1 and CDR2 are drawn from the germline V gene (reference sequence): MNHEY, SMNVEV. The V and J ends are trimmed by 5 bases and 7 bases, leaving 8 bases between them. Library preparation used the immunoSEQ multiplex PCR assay. Concerning the study's data processing: To diagnose cytomegalovirus status from the catalog of TCR beta chain sequences, a statistical classification framework was built. TCRdb's version of the immuneACCESS table is confined to in-frame rearrangements and falls short of the full clone set. An unresolved V gene accounts for under half of the shortfall where checked; the remainder is of unknown origin. V, J and clone size are taken as reported in that table, and D and trimming were inferred from the DNA itself. The sample has about 100,000 clones on record, approximately 94% of them singletons. The top ten clonotypes cover 0.85% to 0.95% of the sample.

In regard to this clone: Its antigen specificity is not known. Base-call qualities are not available, and no considerably larger clone is one nucleotide away.

Donors formed part of the validation cohort, which comprised 120 subjects and was distinct from the first cohort of some 700 subjects. Here the chain combines TRBV27 and TRBJ2-2, with no D gene named confidently. The clonotype originates from a woman aged 18 to 35 in good health and CMV-seronegative. The sequencing input was PBMCs. The nucleotide sequence reads TGTGCCAGCAGTCCTAGTATCGGGGAGCTGTTTTTT. Its protein reads: CASSPSIGELFF.